This note documents a single TCR beta chain sequence. This record belongs to a study of graft-versus-host responses after intestinal transplantation. At the level of the study: Recipients received multivisceral, liver-intestinal, or isolated intestinal transplants. Each patient got anti-thymocyte globulin induction, then tacrolimus and steroids for roughly 3 years.

Only in-frame clones appear in the TCRdb table, and some are missing; sequencing was by immunoSEQ multiplex PCR. The table has roughly 20,000 clones, 55% to 60% seen once. The germline V gene encodes CDR1 SEHNR and CDR2 FQNEAQ (reference sequence). J gave up 4 bases and V 5 bases, and 6 bases lay outside the gene matches. This CDR3 has 15 amino acids. Sequenced material: alloreactive CD4+ T cells from a mixed lymphocyte reaction culture, taken before intestinal transplant. Subset indicated: CFSE-low proliferating T cells sorted from roughly six-day pre-transplant mixed lymphocyte reaction (GvH or HvG direction). This receptor was obtained from a human patient who received an intestinal transplant. V is TRBV7-9 and J is TRBJ2-2; 8 nucleotides agree with TRBD2. The CDR3 DNA reads as TGTGCCAGCAGCCCGCGGGGGGCGGTCACCGGGGAGCTGTTTTTT. Its translation: CASSPRGAVTGELFF. Complete variable domain (other parts from reference TRBV7-9 and TRBJ2-2): DTGVSQNPRHKITKRGQNVTFRCDPISEHNRLYWYRQTLGQGPEFLTYFQNEAQLEKSRLLSDRFSAERPKGSFSTLEIQRTEQGDSAMYLCASSPRGAVTGELFFGEGSRLTVL.